This TCR beta chain comes out of a study of high-grade serous ovarian cancer treatment subgroups. The tumor samples were collected prior to definitive surgery or chemotherapy. Repertoires were generated with immunoSEQ multiplex PCR, while TCRdb's copy carries only in-frame clones and drops some. Of about 8,000 clones in the sample, about 60% were seen once. The material sequenced was tumor tissue. The sequence was collected from a human donor with high-grade serous ovarian cancer.

DNA for the CDR3: TGTGCCAGCAGCTTAGGCCGCGCCGGCTACACCTTC. It translates to CASSLGRAGYTF. The chain links TRBV21-1 to TRBJ1-2. TRBV21-1 constitutes a pseudogene. The CDR3 is made up of 12 amino acids.